Sequencing of this T cell receptor (beta chain) was carried out in a study of CD8 T cells in ankylosing spondylitis. The study's findings and limits: Significant enrichment of disease-linked clones was reported in matched ankylosing spondylitis synovial fluid.

Each TCR beta library was made by quantitative 5'-RACE that incorporated molecular barcodes. One entry per CDR3 protein, called by TCRdb with MiXCR from the 5' RACE reads. The sample has approximately 350,000 distinct CDR3 sequences; 20% are singletons. For this clonotype: Its target is not known.

Sample: blood, either unsorted or a sorted T cell fraction (not recorded which). This sequence was found in a male donor with ankylosing spondylitis or in good health (not recorded which).

The CDR3 nucleotides read TGTGCCAGCAGTGGTAGGACCGGGGAGCTGTTTTTT. This sequence encodes CASSGRTGELFF. The V gene is TRBV2, the J gene TRBJ2-2; D unclear. Germline-derived CDR1 and CDR2 are SNHLY and FYNNEI. V lost 4 bases and J 5 bases, leaving 5 bases between the germline ends. The CDR3 is made up of 12 amino acids.